Given below is one T cell receptor beta chain in context. Its target is unknown. The source of the sample is a study of cytomegalovirus exposure and HLA in healthy donors. Study-level findings and limits: The study found most TCR sequences rare, yet found some public TCRs in many donors.

The germline V gene has CDR1 LNHDA and CDR2 SQIVND (reference sequence). The CDR3 has 17 residues. V lost 3 bases and J lost 7; bases outside the gene matches: 9. 13 Jbeta primers and 60 Vbeta primers were used for the PCR. TCRdb's table, derived via immunoSEQ multiplex PCR, lists solely in-frame clones and lacks some. The sample holds around 100,000 clones, over 9.5% seen once. The chain links TRBV19 to TRBJ2-3; 14 bases agree with TRBD2. The sequenced sample was PBMCs. This TCR was sampled from a man aged 40-49 years in good health and CMV-seropositive. CDR3 sequence reads: CASSITWTSGRSNTQYF. The CDR3 nucleotides are TGTGCCAGTAGTATTACGTGGACTAGCGGGAGGAGTAATACGCAGTATTTT.